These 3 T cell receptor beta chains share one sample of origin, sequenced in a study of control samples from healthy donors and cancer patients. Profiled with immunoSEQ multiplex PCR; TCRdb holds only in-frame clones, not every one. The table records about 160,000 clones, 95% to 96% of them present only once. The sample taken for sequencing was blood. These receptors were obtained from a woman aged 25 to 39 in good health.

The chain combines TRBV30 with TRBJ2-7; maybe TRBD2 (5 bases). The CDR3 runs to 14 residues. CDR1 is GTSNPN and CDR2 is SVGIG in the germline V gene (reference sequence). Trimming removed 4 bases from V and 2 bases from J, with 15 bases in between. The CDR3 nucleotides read TGTGCCTGGACCCGCTTTGAGGGCCCCTACGAGCAGTACTTC. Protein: CAWTRFEGPYEQYF.

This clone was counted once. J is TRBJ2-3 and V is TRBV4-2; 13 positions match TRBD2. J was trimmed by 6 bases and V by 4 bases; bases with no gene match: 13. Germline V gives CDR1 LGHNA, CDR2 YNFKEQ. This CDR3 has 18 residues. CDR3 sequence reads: CASSRDPMGLAGSDTQYF. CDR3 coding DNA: TGTGCCAGCAGCCGGGACCCAATGGGACTAGCGGGATCGGATACGCAGTATTTT.

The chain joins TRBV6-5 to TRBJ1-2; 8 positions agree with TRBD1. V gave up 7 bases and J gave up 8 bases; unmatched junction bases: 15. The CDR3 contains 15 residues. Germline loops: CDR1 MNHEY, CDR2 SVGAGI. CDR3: CASTPGQGILQGYTF. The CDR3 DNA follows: TGTGCCAGCACCCCAGGACAGGGAATCCTCCAGGGCTACACCTTC.